These 24 T cell receptor beta chains were all obtained from the same sample, sequenced in a study of blood T cell repertoires in COVID-19. Profiled with immunoSEQ multiplex PCR; TCRdb holds only in-frame clones, not every one. The table records some 210,000 clones, about 92% of them present only once. The sequencing input was peripheral blood. Receptor source: a man between 25 and 39 years old with acute or convalescent COVID-19.

The J gene is TRBJ2-2, the V gene TRBV28; perhaps TRBD1 as D (6 bases). Between the trimmed V and J ends, which lost 7 bases and 1 base, there was a span of 13 bases. Germline V gene lookup returns CDR1 MDHEN and CDR2 SYDVKM. This CDR3 region has 15 residues. In nucleotides, the CDR3 is TGTGCCAGCACCGCTGACAGGTTGAACACCGGGGAGCTGTTTTTT. Its translation: CASTADRLNTGELFF.

Only one count was recorded for this clone. V and J are TRBV23-1 and TRBJ2-1, with D perhaps matching TRBD2 (6 bases). TRBV23-1 counts as an open reading frame of uncertain function. Trimming shortened V by 0 bases and J by 0 bases, and 9 bases separated the two germline ends. The CDR3 is made up of 16 amino acids. The CDR3 sequence: CASSQSWTNSYNEQFF. The CDR3 DNA reads TGCGCCAGCAGTCAATCTTGGACTAACTCCTACAATGAGCAGTTCTTC.

J is TRBJ1-6 and V is TRBV11-2; D perhaps matches TRBD1 (5 bases). The V and J ends lost 8 bases and 10 bases respectively, with 18 bases between them. Per the germline V gene, CDR1 is SGHAT and CDR2 is FQNNGV. The length of the CDR3 is 14 residues. The CDR3 region is CASFTLTGLSPLHF. In DNA, the CDR3 is TGTGCCAGCTTTACCCTAACGGGACTCTCACCCCTCCACTTT.

The chain uses TRBV6-5 and TRBJ1-3; 7 bases are a match to TRBD1. The V gene end was trimmed by 6 bases and the J gene end by 4 bases; junction bases not matched to a gene: 6. The germline V gene encodes CDR1 MNHEY and CDR2 SVGAGI. The CDR3 sequence is 14 residues long. The CDR3 sequence: CASRDRVLGNTIYF. The CDR3 DNA follows: TGTGCCAGCAGAGACAGGGTTTTGGGAAACACCATATATTTT.

The rearrangement links TRBV6-5 to TRBJ1-2; 9 nucleotides line up with TRBD1. This CDR3 is built from 13 residues. Per the germline V gene, CDR1 is MNHEY and CDR2 is SVGAGI. J lost 2 bases, V lost 8 bases, and 3 bases had no gene match. CDR3 DNA: TGTGCCAGCGGCGACAGGGGGAACTATGGCTACACCTTC. As protein: CASGDRGNYGYTF.

The chain joins TRBV19 to TRBJ1-6; 7 nucleotides align to TRBD1. The V gene's germline CDR1 is LNHDA and CDR2 SQIVND (reference sequence). With 4 bases clipped from V and 4 bases from J, the junction kept 10 bases outside the gene matches. The CDR3 spans 17 residues. CDR3 residues: CASSTSGTVTYNSPLHF. CDR3 nucleotide sequence: TGTGCCAGTAGTACCTCCGGGACAGTAACATATAATTCACCCCTCCACTTT.

V is TRBV7-9 and J is TRBJ2-1, with 9 bases identical to TRBD1. The CDR3 spans 13 residues. In germline, CDR1 is SEHNR, CDR2 FQNEAQ (reference sequence). The J segment lost 7 bases and the V segment lost 5 bases, leaving 3 bases of the junction unmatched. The CDR3 DNA sequence: TGTGCCAGCAGCCCACAGGGGGCTAATGAGCAGTTCTTC. This encodes CASSPQGANEQFF.

The V and J genes are TRBV18 and TRBJ2-3; D remains unclear. With 6 bases removed from V and 2 bases from J, the gap between germline ends came to 12 bases. This CDR3 is built from 14 residues. Germline CDR1 is KGHSH and CDR2 is LQKENI. The DNA of the CDR3 is TGTGCCAGCTCCCACAACGTTATCACAGATACGCAGTATTTT. Its protein product is CASSHNVITDTQYF. Supplemented by reference TRBV18 and TRBJ2-3, the full variable domain reads NAGVMQNPRHLVRRRGQEARLRCSPMKGHSHVYWYRQLPEEGLKFMVYLQKENIIDESGMPKERFSAEFPKEGPSILRIQQVVRGDSAAYFCASSHNVITDTQYFGPGTRLTVL.

The J gene is TRBJ2-1, the V gene TRBV12-5; D is perhaps TRBD1 (6 bases). Germline V lookup: CDR1 LGHNT, CDR2 FRNRAP. Trimming left V 7 bases short and J 7 bases short, with 14 bases between. This CDR3 comprises 13 residues. The CDR3 loop reads CASEGELGNEQFF. For the CDR3, the DNA is TGTGCTAGTGAGGGGGAGTTGGGGAATGAGCAGTTCTTC.

The gene calls are TRBV5-1 and TRBJ1-2; the match to TRBD1 covers 9 bases. The CDR3 totals 13 residues. J lost 9 bases, V lost 4 bases, and 7 bases had no gene match. The V gene's germline CDR1 is SGHRS and CDR2 YFSETQ. The CDR3 spells CASSPRGTGSYTF. The CDR3 DNA follows: TGCGCCAGCAGCCCGAGGGGGACAGGGAGCTACACCTTC.

This clone was found once. The DNA of the CDR3 is TGTGCCAGCAGCTTGGACAGGGCCGATCAGCCCCAGCATTTT. It yields the protein CASSLDRADQPQHF. V and J are TRBV5-6 and TRBJ1-5; tentative D call: TRBD1 (6 bases). Trimming took 0 bases from V and 5 from J, leaving 9 bases between them. This CDR3 has 14 residues. Germline V gene data show CDR1 as SGHDT and CDR2 as YYEEEE.

The chain links TRBV28 to TRBJ1-2; D ambiguous. The ends were cut back, 6 bases at V and 13 bases at J, with 15 bases in the middle. CDR1 is MDHEN, CDR2 SYDVKM, per germline. The CDR3 runs 11 residues. CDR3 sequence: CASRSGGSGTF. The CDR3 coding sequence is TGTGCCAGCAGGTCCGGAGGGAGTGGCACCTTC.

In its sample, this clone was seen a few times. V is TRBV30 and J is TRBJ2-5; maybe TRBD2 (6 bases). V was cut by 3 bases and J by 5 bases, with 13 bases left in between. Germline V gene sequence: CDR1 GTSNPN, CDR2 SVGIG (reference sequence). This CDR3 spans 13 amino acids. CDR3 sequence: CAWRFRGRETQYF. CDR3 in DNA: TGTGCCTGGAGGTTTAGAGGGAGGGAGACCCAGTACTTC. Drawing the rest from reference TRBV30 and TRBJ2-5, the complete variable domain is SQTIHQWPATLVQPVGSPLSLECTVEGTSNPNLYWYRQAAGRGLQLLFYSVGIGQISSEVPQNLSASRPQDRQFILSSKKLLLSDSGFYLCAWRFRGRETQYFGPGTRLLVL.

This clone was detected a few times. The chain couples TRBV28 to TRBJ1-1, with D uncertain. Germline V gene lookup returns CDR1 MDHEN and CDR2 SYDVKM. With 5 bases removed from V and 1 base from J, the gap between germline ends came to 11 bases. The CDR3 spans 14 residues. CDR3 bases: TGTGCCAGCAGTCCGCGAGGCGGGAACACTGAAGCTTTCTTT. Translating gives CASSPRGGNTEAFF.

Here the CDR3 DNA reads TGTGCCAGCAGCTTTGGGCAGAGCTACGAGCAGTACTTC. This sequence encodes CASSFGQSYEQYF. The chain recombines TRBV11-2 with TRBJ2-7; D unclear. This CDR3 comprises 13 residues. Per the germline V gene, CDR1 is SGHAT and CDR2 is FQNNGV. The V gene lost 3 bases and the J gene lost 3 bases, with 9 bases spanning the gap.

The chain employs TRBV3-1 (or the pseudogene TRBV3-2) and TRBJ2-1, with 8 nucleotides matching TRBD2. The junction had 10 bases not matched to a gene; V was cut back by 1 base and J by 5 bases. Germline values: CDR1 LGHDT, CDR2 YNNKEL (reference sequence). CDR3 length: 17 residues. CDR3 nucleotide sequence: TGTGCCAGCAGCCAAGGGCGGGTGGCGGGGGGAAACAATGAGCAGTTCTTC. Its protein is CASSQGRVAGGNNEQFF.

This chain uses TRBV6-1 with TRBJ1-3; D uncertain. Trimming shortened V by 2 bases and J by 0 bases, and 5 bases separated the two germline ends. The germline CDR1 and CDR2 sequences are MNHNS and SASEGT. This CDR3 region has 14 residues. CDR3 sequence reads: CASSETFSGNTIYF. The CDR3 nucleotides read TGTGCCAGCAGTGAAACATTCTCTGGAAACACCATATATTTT.

This clone was observed once. The chain employs TRBV5-1 and TRBJ2-5; weak D call: TRBD2 (6 bases). The V gene lost 0 bases and the J gene lost 4 bases, with 13 bases spanning the gap. The CDR3 sequence is 15 residues long. Germline-derived CDR1 and CDR2 are SGHRS and YFSETQ. The CDR3 DNA is TGCGCCAGCAGCTTGGGGGACTTCGACCGAGAGACCCAGTACTTC. Its translation is CASSLGDFDRETQYF. The full variable domain, in which reference TRBV5-1 and TRBJ2-5 provide the parts outside the CDR3, is KAGVTQTPRYLIKTRGQQVTLSCSPISGHRSVSWYQQTPGQGLQFLFEYFSETQRNKGNFPGRFSGRQFSNSRSEMNVSTLELGDSALYLCASSLGDFDRETQYFGPGTRLLVL.

The J gene is TRBJ1-6, the V gene TRBV19, with D perhaps TRBD1 (6 bases). CDR1 LNHDA and CDR2 SQIVND come from the germline V gene (reference sequence). Trimming cost V 4 bases and J 6 bases, with 19 bases left between them. The CDR3 is 17 amino acids. DNA of the CDR3: TGTGCCAGTAGTACCCTACCTCCGACAGGAATTAATTCACCCCTCCACTTT. Its protein product is CASSTLPPTGINSPLHF.

V and J are TRBV27 and TRBJ1-5; TRBD1 aligns across 7 bases. The CDR3 is 15 residues long. The V gene end was trimmed by 3 bases and the J gene end by 4 bases; junction bases not matched to a gene: 6. CDR1 and CDR2 from the germline V gene are MNHEY and SMNVEV (reference sequence). CDR3 nucleotide sequence: TGTGCCAGCAGTTTTTACCCGGACAGGAATCAGCCCCAGCATTTT. The encoded protein is CASSFYPDRNQPQHF.

The V and J genes are TRBV27 and TRBJ1-2; a weak D match, TRBD1 (6 bases). With 5 bases removed from V and 4 bases from J, the gap between germline ends came to 14 bases. CDR3 size: 14 residues. The germline CDR1 and CDR2 sequences are MNHEY and SMNVEV (reference sequence). CDR3 DNA: TGTGCCAGCAGTCCCCCGGGACAACTCTATGGCTACACCTTC. As protein: CASSPPGQLYGYTF.

In regard to this clone: The DNA is omitted, as the CDR3 cannot be located on it reliably, and the CDR3 follows TCRdb's listing. The genes are TRBV28 and TRBJ1-5. Germline V gene data show CDR1 as MDHEN and CDR2 as SYDVKM. The CDR3 comprises 14 residues, both ends counted. This chain's CDR3 is CASSFGEGNQPQHF.

The V call is TRBV29-1, the J call TRBJ2-2; the D gene is possibly TRBD2 (5 bases). The CDR3 consists of 11 residues. Trimming left V 4 bases short and J 6 bases short, with 6 bases between. CDR1 and CDR2 from the germline V gene are SQVTM and ANQGSEA. The CDR3 coding sequence is TGCAGCGTTGGAGGGTCCGGGGAGCTGTTTTTT. Translating gives CSVGGSGELFF.

V usage is TRBV15 and J usage is TRBJ2-7; a possible D gene is TRBD2 (6 bases). The CDR3 length is 16 residues. V was cut by 2 bases and J by 2 bases, with 16 bases left in between. Germline assignment: CDR1 LNHNV and CDR2 YYDKDF (reference sequence). The CDR3 loop reads CATSRSRAGLTYEQYF. In nucleotides, the CDR3 is TGTGCCACCAGCAGAAGCCGAGCGGGCCTAACCTACGAGCAGTACTTC.